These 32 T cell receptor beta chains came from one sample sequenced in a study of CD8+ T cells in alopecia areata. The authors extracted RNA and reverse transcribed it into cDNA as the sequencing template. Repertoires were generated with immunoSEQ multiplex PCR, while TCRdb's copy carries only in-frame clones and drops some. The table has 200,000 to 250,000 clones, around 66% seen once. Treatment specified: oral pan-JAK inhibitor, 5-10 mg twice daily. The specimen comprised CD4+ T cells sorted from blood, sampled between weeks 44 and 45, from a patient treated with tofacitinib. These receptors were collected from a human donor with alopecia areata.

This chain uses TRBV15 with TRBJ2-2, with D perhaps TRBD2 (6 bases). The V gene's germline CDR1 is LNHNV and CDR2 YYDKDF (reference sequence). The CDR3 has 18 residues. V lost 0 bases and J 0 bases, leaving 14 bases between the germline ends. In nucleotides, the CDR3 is TGTGCCACCAGCAGAGATGCAGTCGGGACTCCGAACACCGGGGAGCTGTTTTTT. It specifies CATSRDAVGTPNTGELFF.

The DNA for the CDR3 is TGCAGCGCTCTGACAGGGCTTAACTATGGCTACACCTTC. It codes for CSALTGLNYGYTF. The chain carries TRBV29-1 and TRBJ1-2; the match to TRBD1 covers 7 bases. Germline trimming cut 7 bases from V and 1 base from J; bases unmatched to any gene: 6. This CDR3 has 13 amino acids. Per germline, CDR1 SQVTM and CDR2 ANQGSEA. Full variable domain (remainder filled in from reference TRBV29-1 and TRBJ1-2): SAVISQKPSRDICQRGTSLTIQCQVDSQVTMMFWYRQQPGQSLTLIATANQGSEATYESGFVIDKFPISRPNLTFSTLTVSNMSPEDSSIYLCSALTGLNYGYTFGSGTRLTVV.

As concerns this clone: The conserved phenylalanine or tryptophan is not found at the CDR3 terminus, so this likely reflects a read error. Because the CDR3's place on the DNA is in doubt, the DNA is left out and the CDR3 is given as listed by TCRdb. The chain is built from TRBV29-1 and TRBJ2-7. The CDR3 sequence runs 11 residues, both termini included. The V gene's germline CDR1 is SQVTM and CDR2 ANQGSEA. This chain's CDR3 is CSVENGHAFFL.

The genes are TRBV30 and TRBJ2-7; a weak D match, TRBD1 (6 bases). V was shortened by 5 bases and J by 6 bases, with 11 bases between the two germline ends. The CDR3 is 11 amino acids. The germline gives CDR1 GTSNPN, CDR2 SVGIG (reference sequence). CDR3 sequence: CAWAGASEQYF. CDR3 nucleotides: TGTGCCTGGGCAGGGGCATCCGAGCAGTACTTC.

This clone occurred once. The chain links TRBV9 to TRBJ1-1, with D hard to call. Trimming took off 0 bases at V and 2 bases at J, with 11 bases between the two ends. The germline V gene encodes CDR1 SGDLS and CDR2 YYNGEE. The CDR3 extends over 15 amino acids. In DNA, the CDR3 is TGTGCCAGCAGCGTAGGGCACCGGATAAACACTGAAGCTTTCTTT. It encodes CASSVGHRINTEAFF.

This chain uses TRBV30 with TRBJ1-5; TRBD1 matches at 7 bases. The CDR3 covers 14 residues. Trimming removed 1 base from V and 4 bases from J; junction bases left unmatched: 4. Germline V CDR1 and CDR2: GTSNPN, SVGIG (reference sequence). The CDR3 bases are TGTGCCTGGAGTGGAGACAGGGTAAATCAGCCCCAGCATTTT. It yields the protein CAWSGDRVNQPQHF.

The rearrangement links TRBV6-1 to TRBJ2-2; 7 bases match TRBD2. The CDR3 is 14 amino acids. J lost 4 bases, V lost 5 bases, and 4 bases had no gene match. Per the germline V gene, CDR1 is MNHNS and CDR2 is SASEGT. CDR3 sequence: CASSSGTTTGELFF. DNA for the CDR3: TGTGCCAGCAGTTCCGGGACTACCACCGGGGAGCTGTTTTTT.

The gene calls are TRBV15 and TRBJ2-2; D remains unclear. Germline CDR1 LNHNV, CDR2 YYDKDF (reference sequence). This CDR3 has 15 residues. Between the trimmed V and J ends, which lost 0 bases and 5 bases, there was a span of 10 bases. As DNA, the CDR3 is TGTGCCACCAGCAGAGATAAGGCTATTACCGGGGAGCTGTTTTTT. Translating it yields CATSRDKAITGELFF.

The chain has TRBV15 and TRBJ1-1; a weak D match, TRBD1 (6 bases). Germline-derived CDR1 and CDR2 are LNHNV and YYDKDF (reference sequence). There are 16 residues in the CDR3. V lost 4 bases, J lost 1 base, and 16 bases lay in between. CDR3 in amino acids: CATSTGGGDKNTEAFF. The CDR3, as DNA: TGTGCCACCAGCACGGGGGGAGGGGACAAGAACACTGAAGCTTTCTTT. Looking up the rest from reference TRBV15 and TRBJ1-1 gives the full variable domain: DAMVIQNPRYQVTQFGKPVTLSCSQTLNHNVMYWYQQKSSQAPKLLFHYYDKDFNNEADTPDNFQSRRPNTSFCFLDIRSPGLGDTAMYLCATSTGGGDKNTEAFFGQGTRLTVV.

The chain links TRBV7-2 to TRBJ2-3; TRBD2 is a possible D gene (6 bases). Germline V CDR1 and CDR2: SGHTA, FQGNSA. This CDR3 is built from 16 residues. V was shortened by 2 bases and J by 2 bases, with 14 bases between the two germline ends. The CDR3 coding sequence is TGTGCCAGCAGCTTAATGGGCGGAGGGCTCACAGATACGCAGTATTTT. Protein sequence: CASSLMGGGLTDTQYF.

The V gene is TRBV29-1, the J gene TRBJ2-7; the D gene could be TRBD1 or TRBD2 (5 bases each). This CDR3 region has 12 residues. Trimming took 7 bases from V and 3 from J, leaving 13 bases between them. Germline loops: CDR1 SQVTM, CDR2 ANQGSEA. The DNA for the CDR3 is TGCAGCGCCCGGGACCCAGACTACGAGCAGTACTTC. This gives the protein CSARDPDYEQYF.

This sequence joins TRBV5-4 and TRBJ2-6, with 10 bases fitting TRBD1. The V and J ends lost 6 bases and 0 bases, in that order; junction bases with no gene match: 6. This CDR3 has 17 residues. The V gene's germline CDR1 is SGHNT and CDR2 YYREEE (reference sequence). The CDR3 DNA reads TGTGCCAGCACACCGACAGGGGGCTTCTCTGGGGCCAACGTCCTGACTTTC. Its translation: CASTPTGGFSGANVLTF.

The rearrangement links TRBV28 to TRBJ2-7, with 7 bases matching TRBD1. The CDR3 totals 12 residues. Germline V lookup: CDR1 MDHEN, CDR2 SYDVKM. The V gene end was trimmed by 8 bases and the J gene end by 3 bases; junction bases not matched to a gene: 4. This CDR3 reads CASGRQGYEQYF. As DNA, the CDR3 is TGTGCCAGCGGCCGACAGGGCTACGAGCAGTACTTC. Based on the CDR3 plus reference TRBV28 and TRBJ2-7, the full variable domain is DVKVTQSSRYLVKRTGEKVFLECVQDMDHENMFWYRQDPGLGLRLIYFSYDVKMKEKGDIPEGYSVSREKKERFSLILESASTNQTSMYLCASGRQGYEQYFGPGTRLTVT.

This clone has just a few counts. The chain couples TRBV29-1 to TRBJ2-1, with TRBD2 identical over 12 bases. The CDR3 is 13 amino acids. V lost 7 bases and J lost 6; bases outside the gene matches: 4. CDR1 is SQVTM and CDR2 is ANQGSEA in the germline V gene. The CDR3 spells CSAGLAGRNEQFF. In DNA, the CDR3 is TGCAGCGCCGGACTAGCGGGGCGCAATGAGCAGTTCTTC.

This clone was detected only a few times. CDR3 nucleotide sequence: TGCAGCGCGAAGACAGGGCTGCTGGAGAGAGCTTTCTTT. Amino acid sequence: CSAKTGLLERAFF. This sequence joins TRBV29-1 and TRBJ1-1; 7 bases agree with TRBD1. V shed 7 bases and J 10 bases; nucleotides not matched to a gene: 15. CDR3 length: 13 amino acids. Germline V lookup: CDR1 SQVTM, CDR2 ANQGSEA.

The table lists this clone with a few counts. CDR3 amino acids: CASSQDLGGQPQHF. Here the CDR3 DNA reads TGCGCCAGCAGCCAAGATCTTGGGGGTCAGCCCCAGCATTTT. The V call is TRBV4-3, the J call TRBJ1-5; a weak D match, TRBD1 (5 bases). The CDR3 extends over 14 amino acids. Germline CDR1 reads LGHNA; CDR2 reads YSLEER. V lost 0 bases, J lost 6 bases, and 9 bases lay in between.

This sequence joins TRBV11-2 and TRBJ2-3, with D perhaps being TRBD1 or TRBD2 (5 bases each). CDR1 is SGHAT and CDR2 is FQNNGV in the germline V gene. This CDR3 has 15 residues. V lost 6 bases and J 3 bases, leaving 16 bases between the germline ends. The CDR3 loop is CASSAPRGGTDTQYF. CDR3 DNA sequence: TGTGCCAGCAGTGCCCCCCGGGGCGGAACAGATACGCAGTATTTT.

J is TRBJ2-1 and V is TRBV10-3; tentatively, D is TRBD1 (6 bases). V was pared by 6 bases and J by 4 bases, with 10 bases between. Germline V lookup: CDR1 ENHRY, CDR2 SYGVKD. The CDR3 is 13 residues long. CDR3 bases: TGTGCCATCAGGGACAGAACTTACAATGAGCAGTTCTTC. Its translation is CAIRDRTYNEQFF.

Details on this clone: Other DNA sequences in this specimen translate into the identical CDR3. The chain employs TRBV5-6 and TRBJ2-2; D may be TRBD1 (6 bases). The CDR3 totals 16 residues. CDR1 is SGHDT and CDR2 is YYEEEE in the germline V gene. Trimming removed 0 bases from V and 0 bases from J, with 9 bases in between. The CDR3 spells CASSLAAGANTGELFF. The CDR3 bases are TGTGCCAGCAGCTTGGCCGCAGGGGCGAACACCGGGGAGCTGTTTTTT.

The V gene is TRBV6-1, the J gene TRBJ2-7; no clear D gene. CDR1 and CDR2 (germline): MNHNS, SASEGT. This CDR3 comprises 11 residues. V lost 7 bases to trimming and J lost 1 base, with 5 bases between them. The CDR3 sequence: CASIHSYEQYF. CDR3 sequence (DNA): TGTGCCAGCATCCATTCCTACGAGCAGTACTTC.

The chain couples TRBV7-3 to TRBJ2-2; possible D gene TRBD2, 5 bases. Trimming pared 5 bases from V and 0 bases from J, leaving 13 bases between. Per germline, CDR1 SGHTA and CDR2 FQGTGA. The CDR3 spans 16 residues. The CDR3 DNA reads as TGTGCCAGCAGCCCCCCGGGAATCACGAACACCGGGGAGCTGTTTTTT. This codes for CASSPPGITNTGELFF.

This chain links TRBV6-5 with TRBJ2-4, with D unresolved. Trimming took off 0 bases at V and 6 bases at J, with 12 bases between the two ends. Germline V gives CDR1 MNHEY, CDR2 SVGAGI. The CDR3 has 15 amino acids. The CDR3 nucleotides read TGTGCCAGCAGTTACTCGATGCGTGGCCGAAACATTCAGTACTTC. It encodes CASSYSMRGRNIQYF.

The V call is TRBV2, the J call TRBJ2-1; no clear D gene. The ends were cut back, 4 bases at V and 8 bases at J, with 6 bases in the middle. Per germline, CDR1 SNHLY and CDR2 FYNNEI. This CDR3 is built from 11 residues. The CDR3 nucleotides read TGTGCCAGCAGTGTCTATGATGAGCAGTTCTTC. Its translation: CASSVYDEQFF.

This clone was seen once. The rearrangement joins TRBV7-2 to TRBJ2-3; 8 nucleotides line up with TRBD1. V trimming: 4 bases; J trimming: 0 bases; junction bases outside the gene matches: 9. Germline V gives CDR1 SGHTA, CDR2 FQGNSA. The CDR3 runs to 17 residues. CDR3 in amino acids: CASSYLAGTGSTDTQYF. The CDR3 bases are TGTGCCAGCAGCTATTTAGCCGGGACAGGTAGCACAGATACGCAGTATTTT.

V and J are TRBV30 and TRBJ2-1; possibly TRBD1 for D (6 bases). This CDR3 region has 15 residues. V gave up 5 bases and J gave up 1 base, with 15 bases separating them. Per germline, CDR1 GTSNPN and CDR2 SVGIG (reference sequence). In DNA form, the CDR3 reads TGTGCCTGGGAAGCAGGGGATAGGTCCTACAATGAGCAGTTCTTC. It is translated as CAWEAGDRSYNEQFF.

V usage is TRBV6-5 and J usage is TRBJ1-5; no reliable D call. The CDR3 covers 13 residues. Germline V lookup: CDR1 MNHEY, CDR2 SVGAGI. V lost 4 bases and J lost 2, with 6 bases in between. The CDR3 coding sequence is TGTGCCAGCAGTTCTTTAGGCAATCAGCCCCAGCATTTT. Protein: CASSSLGNQPQHF.

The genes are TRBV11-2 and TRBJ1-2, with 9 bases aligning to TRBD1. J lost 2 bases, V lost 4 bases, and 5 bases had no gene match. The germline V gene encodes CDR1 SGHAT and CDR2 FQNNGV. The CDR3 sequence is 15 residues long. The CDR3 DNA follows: TGTGCCAGCAGCTCCCTCACAGGGGGCAACTATGGCTACACCTTC. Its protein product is CASSSLTGGNYGYTF. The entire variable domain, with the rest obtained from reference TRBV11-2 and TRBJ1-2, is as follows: EAGVAQSPRYKIIEKRQSVAFWCNPISGHATLYWYQQILGQGPKLLIQFQNNGVVDDSQLPKDRFSAERLKGVDSTLKIQPAKLEDSAVYLCASSSLTGGNYGYTFGSGTRLTVV.

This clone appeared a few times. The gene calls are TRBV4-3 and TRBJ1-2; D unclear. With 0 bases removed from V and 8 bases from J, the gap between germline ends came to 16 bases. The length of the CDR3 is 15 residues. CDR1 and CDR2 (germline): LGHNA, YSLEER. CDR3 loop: CASSQEGRRATGYTF. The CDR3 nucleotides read TGCGCCAGCAGCCAAGAAGGGCGAAGGGCTACGGGCTACACCTTC.

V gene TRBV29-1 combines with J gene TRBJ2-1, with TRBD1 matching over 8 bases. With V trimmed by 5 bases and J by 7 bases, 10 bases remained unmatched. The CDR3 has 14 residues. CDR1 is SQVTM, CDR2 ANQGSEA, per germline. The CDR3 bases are TGCAGCGTTAAGAGGACAGGGATAATTAATGAGCAGTTCTTC. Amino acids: CSVKRTGIINEQFF.

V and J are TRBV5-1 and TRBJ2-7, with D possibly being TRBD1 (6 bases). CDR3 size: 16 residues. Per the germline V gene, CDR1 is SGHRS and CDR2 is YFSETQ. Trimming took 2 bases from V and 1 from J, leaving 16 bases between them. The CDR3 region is CASSFLPNRESYEQYF. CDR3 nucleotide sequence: TGCGCCAGCAGCTTCCTACCTAACAGGGAATCCTACGAGCAGTACTTC.

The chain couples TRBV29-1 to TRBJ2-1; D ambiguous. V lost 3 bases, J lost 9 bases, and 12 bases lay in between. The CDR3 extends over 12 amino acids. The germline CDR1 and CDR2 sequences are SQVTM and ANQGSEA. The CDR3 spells CSVDTSMAEQFF. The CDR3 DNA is TGCAGCGTTGATACGTCGATGGCTGAGCAGTTCTTC.

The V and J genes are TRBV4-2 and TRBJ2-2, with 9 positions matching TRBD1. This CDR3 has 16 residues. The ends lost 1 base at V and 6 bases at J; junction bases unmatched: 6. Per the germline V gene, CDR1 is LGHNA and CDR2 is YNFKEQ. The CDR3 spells CASSQGGTGRAGELFF. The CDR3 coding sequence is TGTGCCAGCAGCCAAGGGGGGACAGGGAGGGCCGGGGAGCTGTTTTTT.